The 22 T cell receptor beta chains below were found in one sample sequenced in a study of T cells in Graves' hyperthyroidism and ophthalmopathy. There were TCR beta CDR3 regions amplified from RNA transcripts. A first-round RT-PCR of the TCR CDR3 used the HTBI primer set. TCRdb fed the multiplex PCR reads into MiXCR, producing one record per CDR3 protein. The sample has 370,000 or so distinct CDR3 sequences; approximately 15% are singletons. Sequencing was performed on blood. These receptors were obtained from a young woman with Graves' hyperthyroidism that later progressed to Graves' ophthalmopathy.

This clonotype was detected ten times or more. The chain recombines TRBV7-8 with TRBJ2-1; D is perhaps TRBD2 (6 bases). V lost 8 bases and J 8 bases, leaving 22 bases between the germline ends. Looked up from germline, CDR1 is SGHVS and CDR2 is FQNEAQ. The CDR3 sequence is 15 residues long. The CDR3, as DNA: TGTGCCAGCCGATCCCTTGGTGGGAGGAGAGATGAGCAGTTCTTC. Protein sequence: CASRSLGGRRDEQFF.

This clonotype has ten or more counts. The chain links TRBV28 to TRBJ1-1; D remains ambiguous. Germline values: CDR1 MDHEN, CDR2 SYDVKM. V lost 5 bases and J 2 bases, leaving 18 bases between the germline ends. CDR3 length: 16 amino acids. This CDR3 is CASSHPRGRFNTEAFF. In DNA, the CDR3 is TGTGCCAGCAGTCATCCCCGGGGTCGCTTTAACACTGAAGCTTTCTTT.

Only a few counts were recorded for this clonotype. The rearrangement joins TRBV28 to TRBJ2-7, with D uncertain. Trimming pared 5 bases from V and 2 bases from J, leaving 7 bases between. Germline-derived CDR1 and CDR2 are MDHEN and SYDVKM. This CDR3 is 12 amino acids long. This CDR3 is CASSTGPYEQYF. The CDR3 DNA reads TGTGCCAGCAGTACTGGGCCCTACGAGCAGTACTTC.

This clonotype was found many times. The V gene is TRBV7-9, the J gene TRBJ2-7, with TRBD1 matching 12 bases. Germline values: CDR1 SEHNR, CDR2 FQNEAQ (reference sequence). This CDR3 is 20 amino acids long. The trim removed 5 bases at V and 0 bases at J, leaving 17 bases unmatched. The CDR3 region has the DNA TGTGCCAGCAGCCCAAGGTCGGGACAGGGGGCGCATTCCCCCTCCTACGAGCAGTACTTC. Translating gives CASSPRSGQGAHSPSYEQYF.

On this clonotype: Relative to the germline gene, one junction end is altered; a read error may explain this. The CDR3 coding sequence is TGTGCCAGCAGCGAGGGGACAGGGGGCGCAAGACATAACTTC. It codes for CASSEGTGGARHNF. This chain joins TRBV7-9 and TRBJ2-5; 12 bases match TRBD1. The CDR3 has 14 residues. CDR1 is SEHNR and CDR2 is FQNEAQ in the germline V gene (reference sequence).

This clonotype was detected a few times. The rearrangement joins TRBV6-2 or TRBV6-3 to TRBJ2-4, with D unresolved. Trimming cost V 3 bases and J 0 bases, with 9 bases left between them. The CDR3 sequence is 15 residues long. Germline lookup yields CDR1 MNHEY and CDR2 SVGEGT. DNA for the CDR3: TGTGCCAGCAGTTATATGGCGGAAGCCAAAAACATTCAGTACTTC. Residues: CASSYMAEAKNIQYF.

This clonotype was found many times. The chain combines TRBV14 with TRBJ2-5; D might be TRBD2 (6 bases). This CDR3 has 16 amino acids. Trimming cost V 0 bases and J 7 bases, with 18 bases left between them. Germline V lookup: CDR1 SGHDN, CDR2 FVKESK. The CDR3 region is CASSQETWDLAVTQYF. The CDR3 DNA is TGTGCCAGCAGCCAAGAGACCTGGGACTTGGCGGTGACCCAGTACTTC.

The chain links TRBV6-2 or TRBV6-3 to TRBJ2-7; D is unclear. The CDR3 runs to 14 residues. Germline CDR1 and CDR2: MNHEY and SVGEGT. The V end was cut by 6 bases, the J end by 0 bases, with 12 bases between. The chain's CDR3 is CASRWQLNSYEQYF. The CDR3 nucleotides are TGTGCCAGCAGATGGCAGCTAAACTCCTACGAGCAGTACTTC.

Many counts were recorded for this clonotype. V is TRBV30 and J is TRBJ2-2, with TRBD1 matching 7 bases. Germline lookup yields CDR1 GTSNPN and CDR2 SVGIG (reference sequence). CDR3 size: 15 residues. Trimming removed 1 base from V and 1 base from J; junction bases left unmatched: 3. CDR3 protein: CAWSGRTGNTGELFF. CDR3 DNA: TGTGCCTGGAGTGGCCGGACAGGGAACACCGGGGAGCTGTTTTTT.

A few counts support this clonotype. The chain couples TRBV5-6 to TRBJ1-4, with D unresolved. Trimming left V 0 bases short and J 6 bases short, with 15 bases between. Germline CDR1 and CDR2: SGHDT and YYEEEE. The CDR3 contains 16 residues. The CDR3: CASSLGLSGIDEKLFF. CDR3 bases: TGTGCCAGCAGCTTGGGATTGTCCGGAATTGATGAAAAACTGTTTTTT.

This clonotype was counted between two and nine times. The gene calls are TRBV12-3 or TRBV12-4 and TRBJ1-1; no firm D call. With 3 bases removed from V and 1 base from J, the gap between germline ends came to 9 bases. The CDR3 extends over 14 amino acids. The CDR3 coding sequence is TGTGCCAGCAGTTTTATAGGTCGGAACACTGAAGCTTTCTTT. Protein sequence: CASSFIGRNTEAFF.

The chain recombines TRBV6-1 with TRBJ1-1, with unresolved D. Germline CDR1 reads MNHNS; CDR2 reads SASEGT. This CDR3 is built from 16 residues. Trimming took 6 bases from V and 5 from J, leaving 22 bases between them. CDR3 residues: CASRPVDSGPKTEAFF. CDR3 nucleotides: TGTGCCAGCAGGCCCGTTGACTCGGGCCCGAAGACTGAAGCTTTCTTT.

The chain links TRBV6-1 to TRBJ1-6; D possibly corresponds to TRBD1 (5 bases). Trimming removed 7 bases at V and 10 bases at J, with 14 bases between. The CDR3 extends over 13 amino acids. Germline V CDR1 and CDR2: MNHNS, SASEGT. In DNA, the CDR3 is TGTGCCAGCAACCCAGGCTGGGGGTCACCCCTCCACTTT. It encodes CASNPGWGSPLHF.

The CDR3 protein is CASSPGLGDNEQFF. In DNA form, the CDR3 reads TGTGCCAGCAGCCCCGGACTAGGAGACAATGAGCAGTTCTTC. J is TRBJ2-1 and V is TRBV7-2; 7 bases align to TRBD2. V dropped 5 bases and J dropped 5; count of bases not matched to a gene: 6. CDR1 is SGHTA and CDR2 is FQGNSA in the germline V gene. This CDR3 is built from 14 residues. Based on the CDR3 plus reference TRBV7-2 and TRBJ2-1, the full variable domain is GAGVSQSPSNKVTEKGKDVELRCDPISGHTALYWYRQSLGQGLEFLIYFQGNSAPDKSGLPSDRFSAERTGGSVSTLTIQRTQQEDSAVYLCASSPGLGDNEQFFGPGTRLTVL.

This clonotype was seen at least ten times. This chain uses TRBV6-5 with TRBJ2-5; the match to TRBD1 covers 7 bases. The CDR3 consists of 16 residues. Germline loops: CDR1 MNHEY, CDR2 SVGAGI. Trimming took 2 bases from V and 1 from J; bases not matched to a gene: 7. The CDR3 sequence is CASSYTWDRPQETQYF. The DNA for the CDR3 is TGTGCCAGCAGTTACACATGGGACAGACCCCAAGAGACCCAGTACTTC.

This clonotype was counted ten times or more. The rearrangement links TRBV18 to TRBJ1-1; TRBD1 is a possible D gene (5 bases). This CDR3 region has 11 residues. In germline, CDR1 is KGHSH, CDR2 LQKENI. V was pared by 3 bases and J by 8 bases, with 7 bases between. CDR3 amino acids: CASSPGGEAFF. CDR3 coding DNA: TGTGCCAGCTCACCGGGGGGAGAAGCTTTCTTT.

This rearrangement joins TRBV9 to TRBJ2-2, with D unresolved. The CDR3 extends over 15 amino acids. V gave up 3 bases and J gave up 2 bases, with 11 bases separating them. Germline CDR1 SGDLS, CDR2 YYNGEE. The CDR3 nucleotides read TGTGCCAGCAGCGCCGTGGACGGAAACACCGGGGAGCTGTTTTTT. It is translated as CASSAVDGNTGELFF.

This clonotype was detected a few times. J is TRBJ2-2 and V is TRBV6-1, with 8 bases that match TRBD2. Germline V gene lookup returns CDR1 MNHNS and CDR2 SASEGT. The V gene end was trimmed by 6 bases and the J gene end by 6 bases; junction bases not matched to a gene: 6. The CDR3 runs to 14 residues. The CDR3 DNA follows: TGTGCCAGCAGACCCGGGACTAGTGCCGGGGAGCTGTTTTTT. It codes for CASRPGTSAGELFF.

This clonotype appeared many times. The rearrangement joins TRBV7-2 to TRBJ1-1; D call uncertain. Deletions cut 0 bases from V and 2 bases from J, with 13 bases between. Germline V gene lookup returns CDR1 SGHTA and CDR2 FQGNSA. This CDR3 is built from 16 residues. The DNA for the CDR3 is TGTGCCAGCAGCTTAGCGCGAGTCGTAGGAAACACTGAAGCTTTCTTT. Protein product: CASSLARVVGNTEAFF.

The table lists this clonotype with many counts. In nucleotides, the CDR3 is TGTGCCAGCAGTTTAACTCGGGGATTCGCCTACGAGCAGTACTTC. This sequence encodes CASSLTRGFAYEQYF. The chain links TRBV28 to TRBJ2-7, with D possibly TRBD2 on 5 matching bases. The CDR3 runs to 15 residues. The V gene lost 2 bases and the J gene lost 2 bases, with 13 bases spanning the gap. The V gene's germline CDR1 is MDHEN and CDR2 SYDVKM.

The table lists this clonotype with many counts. The CDR3 region has the DNA TGTGCCAGCAGCTTGAGGGGGGAGGGGTACAATGAGCAGTTCTTC. Its translation is CASSLRGEGYNEQFF. V gene TRBV11-3 combines with J gene TRBJ2-1, with a weak D call TRBD2 (7 bases). The CDR3 has 15 residues. CDR1 and CDR2 (germline): SGHNT, YENEEA. Trimming took off 3 bases at V and 4 bases at J, with 13 bases between the two ends.

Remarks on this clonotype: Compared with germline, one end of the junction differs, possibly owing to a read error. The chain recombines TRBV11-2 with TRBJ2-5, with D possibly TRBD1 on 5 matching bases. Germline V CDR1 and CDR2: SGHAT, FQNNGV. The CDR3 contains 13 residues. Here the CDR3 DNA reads TGCGCCAGCAGCCCTCAGGGAAAAGAGACCCAGTACTTC. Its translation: CASSPQGKETQYF.